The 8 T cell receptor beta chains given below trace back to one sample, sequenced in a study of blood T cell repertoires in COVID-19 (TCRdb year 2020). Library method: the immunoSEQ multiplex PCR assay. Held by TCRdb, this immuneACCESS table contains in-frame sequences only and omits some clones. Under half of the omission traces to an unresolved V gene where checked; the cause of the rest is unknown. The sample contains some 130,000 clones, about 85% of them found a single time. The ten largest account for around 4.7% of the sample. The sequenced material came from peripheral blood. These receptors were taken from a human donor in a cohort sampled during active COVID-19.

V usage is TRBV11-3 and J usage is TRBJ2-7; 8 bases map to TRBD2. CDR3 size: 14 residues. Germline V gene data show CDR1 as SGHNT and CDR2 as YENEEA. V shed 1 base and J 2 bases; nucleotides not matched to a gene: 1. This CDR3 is CASSLAREAYEQYV. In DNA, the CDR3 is TGTGCCAGCAGCTTAGCGCGGGAGGCCTACGAGCAGTACGTC.

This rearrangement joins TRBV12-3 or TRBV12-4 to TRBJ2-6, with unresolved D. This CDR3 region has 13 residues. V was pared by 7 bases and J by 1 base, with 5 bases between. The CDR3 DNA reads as TGTGCCAGCACCCCTTCTGGGGCCAACGTCCTGACTTTC. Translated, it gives CASTPSGANVLTF.

The CDR3 DNA follows: TGCGCCAGCAGCTCCGGCGGGACTAGCGGAAATAATGAGCAGTTCTTC. This translates into CASSSGGTSGNNEQFF. V usage is TRBV5-1 and J usage is TRBJ2-1; 11 bases are shared with TRBD2. J was trimmed by 7 bases and V by 3 bases; bases with no gene match: 9. CDR3 size: 16 residues. Germline V gives CDR1 SGHRS, CDR2 YFSETQ.

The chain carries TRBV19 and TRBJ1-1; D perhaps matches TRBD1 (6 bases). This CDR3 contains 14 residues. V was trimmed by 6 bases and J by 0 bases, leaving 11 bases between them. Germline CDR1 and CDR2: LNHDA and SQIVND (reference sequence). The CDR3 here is CASSRGRMNTEAFF. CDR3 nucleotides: TGTGCCAGTAGCAGGGGCAGGATGAACACTGAAGCTTTCTTT.

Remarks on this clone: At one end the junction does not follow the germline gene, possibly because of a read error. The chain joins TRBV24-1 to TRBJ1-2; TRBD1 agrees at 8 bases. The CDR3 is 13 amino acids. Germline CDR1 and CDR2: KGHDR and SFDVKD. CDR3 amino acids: CAISQGAGYGYTF. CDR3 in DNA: TGTGCCATCAGTCAGGGGGCAGGGTATGGCTACACCTTC.

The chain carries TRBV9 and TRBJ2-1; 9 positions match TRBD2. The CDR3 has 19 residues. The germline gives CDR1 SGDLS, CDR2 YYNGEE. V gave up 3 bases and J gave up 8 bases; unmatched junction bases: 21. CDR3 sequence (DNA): TGTGCCAGCAGCGCCGATTTGATTCTAGCGGGAAAATTTCGGGATGAGCAGTTCTTC. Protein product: CASSADLILAGKFRDEQFF.

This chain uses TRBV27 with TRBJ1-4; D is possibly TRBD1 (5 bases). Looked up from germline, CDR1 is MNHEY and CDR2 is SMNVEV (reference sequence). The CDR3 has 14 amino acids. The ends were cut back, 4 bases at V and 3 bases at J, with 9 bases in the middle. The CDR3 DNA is TGTGCCAGCAGTTCCAGGGCTGCTAATGAAAAACTGTTTTTT. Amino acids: CASSSRAANEKLFF.

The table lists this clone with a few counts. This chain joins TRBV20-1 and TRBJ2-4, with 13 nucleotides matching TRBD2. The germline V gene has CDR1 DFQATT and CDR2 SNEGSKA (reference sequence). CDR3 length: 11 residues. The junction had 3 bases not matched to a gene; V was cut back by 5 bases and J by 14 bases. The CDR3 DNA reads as TGCAGTGCTGACGGGACTAGCGGGGAGTACTTC. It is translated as CSADGTSGEYF.